A selection of T cell receptor beta chains follows, all from one sample in a study of response to subunit inactivated influenza vaccine. TCRdb ran MiXCR on the RT-PCR reads and lists one entry per CDR3 protein. The data show about 780,000 distinct CDR3 sequences, about 18% seen once. The source was PBMCs from blood, collected about 5 days after vaccination. These receptors were taken from a man in his forties or fifties who received an inactivated influenza vaccine. Each CDR3 is given with its conserved first and last residue. D genes are given only for firm matches. Size is omitted from some rows. Given values are once, few, many or a class for expanded clones.

abundance,v_gene,j_gene,d_gene,CDR3aa,CDR3nt
few,TRBV27,TRBJ2-1,.,CASSPTGAIYNEQFF,TGTGCCAGCAGTCCAACGGGCGCGATTTACAATGAGCAGTTCTTC
many,TRBV10-1,TRBJ2-3,.,CASSEQTDTQYF,TGCGCCAGCAGTGAGCAGACAGATACGCAGTATTTT
.,TRBV20-1,TRBJ1-1,TRBD1,CSAFRQGGLNTEAFF,TGCAGTGCTTTCCGACAGGGGGGATTGAACACTGAAGCTTTCTTT
.,TRBV4-3,TRBJ2-7,TRBD2,CASSQTGGIDEQYF,TGCGCCAGCAGCCAAACCGGGGGGATAGACGAGCAGTACTTC
.,TRBV6-2/TRBV6-3,TRBJ1-2,.,CASSYSQHYGYTF,TGTGCCAGCAGTTACTCCCAGCATTATGGCTACACCTTC
.,TRBV6-1,TRBJ2-1,TRBD2,CASRELAGTNEQFF,TGTGCCAGCAGAGAACTAGCGGGCACCAATGAGCAGTTCTTC
.,TRBV4-1,TRBJ2-5,.,CASSQREGETQYF,TGCGCCAGCAGCCAACGAGAGGGGGAGACCCAGTACTTC
many,TRBV12-3/TRBV12-4,TRBJ2-2,TRBD1,CATSRTGVTGELFF,TGTGCCACCAGCCGGACAGGGGTAACCGGGGAGCTGTTTTTT
few,TRBV4-1,TRBJ2-3,.,CASSRRDATDTQYF,TGCGCCAGCAGCCGCCGGGACGCAACAGATACGCAGTATTTT
few,TRBV12-3/TRBV12-4,TRBJ1-6,.,CASSQGPGSLHF,TGTGCCAGCAGTCAGGGGCCTGGGTCCCTCCACTTT
.,TRBV7-2,TRBJ2-7,.,CASSLAHGVGNEQYF,TGTGCCAGCAGCTTAGCGCACGGCGTCGGGAACGAGCAGTACTTC
many,TRBV7-9,TRBJ2-1,TRBD2,CASSGTSEQFF,TGTGCCAGCAGCGGGACTAGCGAGCAGTTCTTC
few,TRBV29-1,TRBJ2-1,.,CSVSGYEQFF,TGCAGCGTGTCAGGGTATGAGCAGTTCTTC
.,TRBV20-1,TRBJ2-4,TRBD1,CSATRTGAAKNIQYF,TGCAGTGCTACTCGGACAGGGGCGGCCAAAAACATTCAGTACTTC
few,TRBV7-9,TRBJ2-7,.,CASSLAGVGYEQYF,TGTGCCAGCAGCTTAGCGGGGGTCGGATACGAGCAGTACTTC
.,TRBV10-3,TRBJ2-3,.,CATWGEGGPDTQYF,TGTGCCACCTGGGGGGAGGGGGGCCCAGATACGCAGTATTTT
.,TRBV9,TRBJ2-7,.,CASSVRVGYEQYF,TGTGCCAGCAGCGTGAGGGTTGGGTACGAGCAGTACTTC
few,TRBV4-3,TRBJ1-6,.,CASSQRTGITYNSPLHF,TGCGCCAGCAGCCAACGTACAGGGATCACCTATAATTCACCCCTCCACTTT